This T cell receptor beta chain was retrieved from a study of cytomegalovirus exposure and HLA in healthy donors. The donors formed part of the roughly 120-subject validation cohort, distinct from the approximately 630-subject first cohort. The CDR3 length is 14 residues. Trimming removed 7 bases from V and 4 bases from J, with 17 bases in between. Germline CDR1 and CDR2: MDHEN and SYDVKM. Libraries were prepared by immunoSEQ multiplex PCR; TCRdb keeps only in-frame clonotypes and omits some of them. The sample gives some 75,000 clones, approximately 96% of which show up once; about 1.3% is in the top ten.

This TCR came from a woman under 30 in good health and CMV-seronegative. This chain uses TRBV28 with TRBJ2-7; D is possibly TRBD1 (6 bases). Sequenced: PBMCs. The CDR3 coding sequence is TGTGCCAGCATCAAAGCAGGACAGCAGTACGAGCAGTACTTC. This gives the protein CASIKAGQQYEQYF.